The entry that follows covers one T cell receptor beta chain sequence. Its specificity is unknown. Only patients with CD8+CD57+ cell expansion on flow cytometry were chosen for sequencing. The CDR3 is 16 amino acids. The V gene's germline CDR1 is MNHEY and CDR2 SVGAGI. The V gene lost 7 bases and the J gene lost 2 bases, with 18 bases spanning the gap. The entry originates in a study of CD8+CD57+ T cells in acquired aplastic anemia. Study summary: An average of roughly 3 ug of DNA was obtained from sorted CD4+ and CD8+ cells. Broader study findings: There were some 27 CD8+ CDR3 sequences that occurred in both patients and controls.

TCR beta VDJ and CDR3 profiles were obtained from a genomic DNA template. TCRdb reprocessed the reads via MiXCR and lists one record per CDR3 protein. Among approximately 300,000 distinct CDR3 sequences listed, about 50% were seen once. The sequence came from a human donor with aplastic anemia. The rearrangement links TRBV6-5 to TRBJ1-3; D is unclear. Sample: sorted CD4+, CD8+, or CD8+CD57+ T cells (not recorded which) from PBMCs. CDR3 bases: TGTGCCAGCAAGAGTCTAGGGAAAGAAGCTGGAAACACCATATATTTT. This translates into CASKSLGKEAGNTIYF.